A single sample gave rise to the 21 T cell receptor beta chains below, sequenced in a study of vaccination effects on CD4 cells after COVID-19. Antigens for these TCRs are unknown. Sequencing used immunoSEQ multiplex PCR; TCRdb keeps in-frame clones, though not all of them. The sample yields 60,000 to 65,000 clones, about 71% seen once. CD4+ T cells specific for antigen were expanded with viral peptide pools by the ViraFEST assay before sequencing. When ten to eleven days of culture had elapsed, CD4+ T cells were isolated. Prior SARS-CoV-2 infection was absent in the vaccine recipients, as shown by negative nucleocapsid antibodies. The sample was CD4+ T cells from PBMCs cultured with HCoV-OC43 spike peptides, taken before COVID-19 vaccination. The subset: HCoV-OC43 spike overlapping peptide pool stimulation. These receptors were taken from a human donor who received a COVID-19 vaccine.

The CDR3 protein is CASSQSHEQFF. The CDR3, as DNA: TGTGCCAGCAGTCAAAGCCATGAGCAGTTCTTC. This chain connects TRBV12-3 or TRBV12-4 to TRBJ2-1; no reliable D call. V was pared by 5 bases and J by 8 bases, with 7 bases between. The CDR3 is 11 residues long.

The chain has TRBV25-1 and TRBJ1-2; D remains ambiguous. Trimming left V 3 bases short and J 7 bases short, with 12 bases between. CDR1 and CDR2 from the germline V gene are MGHDK and SYGVNS. The CDR3 totals 13 residues. The CDR3 region has the DNA TGTGCCAGCAGTGACGGACCTTTTCGTGGCTACACCTTC. Its protein is CASSDGPFRGYTF.

The V call is TRBV15, the J call TRBJ1-1, with a tentative D call TRBD1 (5 bases). The CDR3 is made up of 17 amino acids. V was trimmed by 3 bases and J by 2 bases, leaving 19 bases between them. CDR1 LNHNV and CDR2 YYDKDF come from the germline V gene (reference sequence). CDR3 protein: CATSRGGSVILNTEAFF. CDR3 bases: TGTGCCACCAGCAGGGGGGGGTCTGTGATCCTCAACACTGAAGCTTTCTTT.

The genes are TRBV10-3 and TRBJ1-3; D not resolved. This CDR3 is 15 amino acids long. With 6 bases removed from V and 0 bases from J, the gap between germline ends came to 12 bases. Per germline, CDR1 ENHRY and CDR2 SYGVKD. The CDR3 sequence is CAIRSDGYSGNTIYF. The CDR3 DNA is TGTGCCATCAGATCGGACGGTTACTCTGGAAACACCATATATTTT.

This clone was counted only a few times. This sequence joins TRBV25-1 and TRBJ1-1; 7 nucleotides line up with TRBD1. Trimming cost V 8 bases and J 1 base; bases outside gene matches: 7. The CDR3 totals 14 residues. Germline-derived CDR1 and CDR2 are MGHDK and SYGVNS. This CDR3 reads CASGLTGTNTEAFF. The DNA of the CDR3 is TGTGCCAGCGGGTTGACAGGGACGAACACTGAAGCTTTCTTT.

The V gene is TRBV29-1, the J gene TRBJ2-2, with D perhaps being TRBD1 or TRBD2 (5 bases each). Trimming shortened V by 7 bases and J by 7 bases, and 19 bases separated the two germline ends. CDR3 size: 14 residues. Germline assignment: CDR1 SQVTM and CDR2 ANQGSEA. CDR3 nucleotide sequence: TGCAGCGCCGGAATCTTCAGGGACGGCGGGGAGCTGTTTTTT. Its protein is CSAGIFRDGGELFF.

This clone was seen a single time. In DNA, the CDR3 is TGTGCCAGCAGCACAACAGGGGAACGTCAGCCCCAGCATTTT. Residues: CASSTTGERQPQHF. The V call is TRBV9, the J call TRBJ1-5; 7 positions match TRBD1. CDR1 SGDLS and CDR2 YYNGEE come from the germline V gene. The CDR3 has 14 residues. J was trimmed by 6 bases and V by 4 bases; bases with no gene match: 7.

J is TRBJ1-1 and V is TRBV5-6; possibly TRBD1 for D (6 bases). V was shortened by 6 bases and J by 0 bases, with 15 bases between the two germline ends. Germline V gives CDR1 SGHDT, CDR2 YYEEEE. The CDR3 has 15 residues. This CDR3 is CASNRLGQMNTEAFF. CDR3 DNA sequence: TGTGCCAGCAATCGCCTAGGACAGATGAACACTGAAGCTTTCTTT.

The CDR3 nucleotides read TGTGCCAGCAGCAGGGAGAGCTCCTACGAGCAGTACGTC. Protein: CASSRESSYEQYV. The chain is built from TRBV7-8 and TRBJ2-7, with TRBD2 as a possible D gene (5 bases). CDR1 and CDR2 from the germline V gene are SGHVS and FQNEAQ. This CDR3 region has 13 residues. With 5 bases removed from V and 0 bases from J, the gap between germline ends came to 8 bases.

The rearrangement links TRBV3-1 (or the pseudogene TRBV3-2) to TRBJ2-6; 8 nucleotides align to TRBD1. This CDR3 contains 16 residues. Trimming took 0 bases from V and 3 from J; bases not matched to a gene: 1. Germline CDR1 LGHDT, CDR2 YNNKEL (reference sequence). Written as DNA, the CDR3 is TGTGCCAGCAGCCAAGACAGGGGGCGTGGGGCCAACGTCCTGACTTTC. Translated: CASSQDRGRGANVLTF.

The V gene is TRBV15, the J gene TRBJ2-5; possibly TRBD1 or TRBD2 for D (6 bases each). The V and J ends lost 4 bases and 4 bases respectively, with 10 bases between them. Germline CDR1 reads LNHNV; CDR2 reads YYDKDF (reference sequence). This CDR3 spans 13 amino acids. CDR3 sequence (DNA): TGTGCCACCAGCATACAGGGAGGAGAGACCCAGTACTTC. It specifies CATSIQGGETQYF.

This sequence joins TRBV28 and TRBJ1-2; D remains unclear. V was cut by 5 bases and J by 8 bases, with 18 bases left in between. CDR3 length: 14 residues. Germline CDR1 is MDHEN and CDR2 is SYDVKM. The CDR3 sequence is CASSLGPTLQGYTF. In DNA, the CDR3 is TGTGCCAGCAGTCTCGGGCCCACCCTGCAGGGCTACACCTTC.

The chain uses TRBV11-1 and TRBJ2-3; the D is unclear. The V gene lost 3 bases and the J gene lost 3 bases, with 7 bases spanning the gap. The CDR3 is 13 residues long. The V gene's germline CDR1 is SGHAT and CDR2 FQDESV (reference sequence). The CDR3 region is CASSLDGTDTQYF. The CDR3 nucleotides are TGTGCCAGCAGCTTGGACGGAACAGATACGCAGTATTTT.

CDR3 sequence (DNA): TGTGCCAGCTCCCAGGGACTAGCGGGCACAGATACGCAGTATTTT. Translated, it gives CASSQGLAGTDTQYF. The rearrangement joins TRBV18 to TRBJ2-3; 11 nucleotides align to TRBD2. The length of the CDR3 is 15 residues. V shed 6 bases and J 1 base; nucleotides not matched to a gene: 3. Germline loops: CDR1 KGHSH, CDR2 LQKENI.

The rearrangement joins TRBV5-1 to TRBJ2-3, with D hard to call. Germline V gives CDR1 SGHRS, CDR2 YFSETQ. The V and J ends lost 2 bases and 6 bases respectively, with 13 bases between them. The CDR3 is made up of 14 amino acids. The CDR3 DNA follows: TGCGCCAGCAGCTTAATCTCCGGGTCGGATACGCAGTATTTT. This gives the protein CASSLISGSDTQYF.

The DNA for the CDR3 is TGTGCCAGCAGCACCCGACCGGGGACTAATGAAAAACTGTTTTTT. It yields the protein CASSTRPGTNEKLFF. The V and J genes are TRBV3-1 (or the pseudogene TRBV3-2) and TRBJ1-4; D not resolved. This CDR3 is built from 15 residues. Germline V gene data show CDR1 as LGHDT and CDR2 as YNNKEL (reference sequence). The V and J ends lost 5 bases and 2 bases respectively, with 12 bases between them.

The chain is built from TRBV29-1 and TRBJ1-2; D call uncertain. The CDR3 contains 11 residues. With 7 bases removed from V and 8 bases from J, the gap between germline ends came to 14 bases. Per germline, CDR1 SQVTM and CDR2 ANQGSEA. The CDR3: CSANVFSGYTF. Written as DNA, the CDR3 is TGCAGCGCTAATGTATTTTCCGGCTACACCTTC.

V is TRBV7-2 and J is TRBJ2-5; TRBD2 agrees at 8 bases. The CDR3 is 17 amino acids. The V and J ends lost 1 base and 5 bases, in that order; junction bases with no gene match: 12. In germline, CDR1 is SGHTA, CDR2 FQGNSA. The chain's CDR3 is CASSLVGGGSLSETQYF. The CDR3, as DNA: TGTGCCAGCAGCTTAGTTGGCGGGGGGAGCCTCTCCGAGACCCAGTACTTC.

The chain combines TRBV19 with TRBJ1-1; 10 bases map to TRBD1. Germline lookup yields CDR1 LNHDA and CDR2 SQIVND (reference sequence). The CDR3 totals 16 residues. Trimming at V came to 4 bases and at J to 2 bases, leaving 7 bases not matched to a gene. In nucleotides, the CDR3 is TGTGCCAGTAGTAACCACCCGACAGGGGGCAACACTGAAGCTTTCTTT. It yields the protein CASSNHPTGGNTEAFF.

The chain carries TRBV5-6 and TRBJ1-6, with D maybe TRBD1 (5 bases). V was pared by 0 bases and J by 2 bases, with 6 bases between. The CDR3 sequence is 15 residues long. Germline V CDR1 and CDR2: SGHDT, YYEEEE. CDR3 in DNA: TGTGCCAGCAGCTTGGGGGGGGCCTATAATTCACCCCTCCACTTT. Protein product: CASSLGGAYNSPLHF.

V is TRBV7-2 and J is TRBJ1-1, with D perhaps matching TRBD1 (5 bases). CDR3 length: 15 residues. CDR1 is SGHTA and CDR2 is FQGNSA in the germline V gene. V gave up 3 bases and J gave up 4 bases, with 15 bases separating them. The DNA for the CDR3 is TGTGCCAGCAGCTTGAAAGTGTCCGGGGCCACTGAAGCTTTCTTT. Amino acids: CASSLKVSGATEAFF.